Listed below are T cell receptor beta chains from one sample, sequenced in a study of cytomegalovirus exposure and HLA in healthy donors. Here immunoSEQ multiplex PCR was the method, and the copy in TCRdb shows in-frame clones only, minus some. The sample has tens of thousands of clones; about 66% are singletons. Sequencing was performed on PBMCs. The receptors stem from a middle-aged man in good health and CMV-seropositive. The CDR3 runs from the conserved cysteine through the conserved F or W. D genes are given only for firm matches. Rows may omit the clone size; those that give it use once, few, many or a size class.

d_gene | j_gene | v_gene | abundance | CDR3aa | CDR3nt
NA | TRBJ1-1 | TRBV28 | NA | CASSYTGEAFF | TGTGCCAGCAGTTATACAGGGGAAGCTTTCTTT
TRBD1 | TRBJ1-1 | TRBV5-1 | few | CASSRTGGGGTEAFF | TGCGCCAGCAGCAGGACAGGGGGAGGCGGCACTGAAGCTTTCTTT
NA | TRBJ1-1 | TRBV9 | few | CASSPQTSSNTEAFF | TGTGCCAGCAGCCCTCAGACATCGTCGAACACTGAAGCTTTCTTT
NA | TRBJ1-3 | TRBV7-9 | NA | CASSPSTGPGNTIYF | TGTGCCAGCAGCCCTTCTACAGGGCCTGGAAACACCATATATTTT
NA | TRBJ2-1 | TRBV5-8 | NA | CASSLMWARKVHNEQFF | TGTGCCAGCAGCTTGATGTGGGCCAGGAAGGTCCACAATGAGCAGTTCTTC
NA | TRBJ2-3 | TRBV5-1 | NA | CASSREGGPQDTQYF | TGCGCCAGCAGCCGTGAGGGGGGGCCTCAAGATACGCAGTATTTT
NA | TRBJ2-5 | TRBV11-3 | NA | CASSFTGEQYF | TGTGCCAGCAGCTTCACGGGGGAGCAGTACTTC
NA | TRBJ2-1 | TRBV29-1 | NA | CSVTNQDYNEQFF | TGCAGCGTCACAAATCAGGATTACAATGAGCAGTTCTTC
NA | TRBJ2-5 | TRBV5-4 | NA | CASSSTESPETQYF | TGTGCCAGCAGCTCCACAGAATCCCCGGAGACCCAGTACTTC
TRBD1 | TRBJ2-5 | TRBV4-1 | few | CASSQDLTGGETQYF | TGCGCCAGCAGCCAAGATCTTACAGGGGGAGAGACCCAGTACTTC
NA | TRBJ1-1 | TRBV7-9 | NA | CASSLFGLDTEAFF | TGTGCCAGCAGCTTATTTGGGCTGGACACTGAAGCTTTCTTT
TRBD2 | TRBJ2-1 | TRBV5-4 | NA | CASSFKTSGGGRGDEQFF | TGTGCCAGCAGCTTTAAGACTAGCGGGGGGGGACGGGGCGATGAGCAGTTCTTC
NA | TRBJ2-7 | TRBV7-2 | few | CASSRQAEREQYF | TGTGCCAGCAGCCGACAGGCGGAGCGCGAGCAGTACTTC
TRBD2 | TRBJ2-1 | TRBV29-1 | NA | CSVEDPGGVAYNEQFF | TGCAGCGTTGAAGATCCGGGGGGGGTCGCCTACAATGAGCAGTTCTTC
NA | TRBJ1-2 | TRBV7-9 | NA | CASSLGVPNYGYTF | TGTGCCAGCAGCTTAGGAGTTCCTAACTATGGCTACACCTTC
TRBD2 | TRBJ2-3 | TRBV11-2 | once | CASSLARLAGTDTQYF | TGTGCCAGCAGCTTAGCTAGACTAGCGGGCACAGATACGCAGTATTTT